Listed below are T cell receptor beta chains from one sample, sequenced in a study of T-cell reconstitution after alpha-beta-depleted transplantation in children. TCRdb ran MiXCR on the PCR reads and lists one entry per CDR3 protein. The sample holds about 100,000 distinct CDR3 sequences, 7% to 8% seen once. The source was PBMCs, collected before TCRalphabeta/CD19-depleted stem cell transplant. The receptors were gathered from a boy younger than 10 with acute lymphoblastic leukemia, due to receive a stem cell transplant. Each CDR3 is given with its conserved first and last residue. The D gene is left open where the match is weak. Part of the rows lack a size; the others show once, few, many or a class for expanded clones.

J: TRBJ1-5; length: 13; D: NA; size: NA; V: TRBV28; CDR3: CASNGQRNQPQHF; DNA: TGTGCCAGCAACGGGCAGCGCAATCAGCCCCAGCATTTT
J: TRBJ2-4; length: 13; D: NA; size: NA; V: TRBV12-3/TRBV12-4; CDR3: CASSLVDKNIQYF; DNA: TGTGCCAGCAGTTTAGTGGATAAAAACATTCAGTACTTC
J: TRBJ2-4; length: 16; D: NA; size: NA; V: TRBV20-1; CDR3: CSAPWTPSGIKNIQYF; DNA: TGCAGTGCCCCCTGGACACCCTCCGGGATCAAAAACATTCAGTACTTC
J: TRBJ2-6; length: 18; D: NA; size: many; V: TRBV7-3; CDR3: CASSARAEAFSGANVLTF; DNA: TGTGCCAGCAGCGCTCGGGCTGAAGCTTTCTCTGGGGCCAACGTCCTGACTTTC
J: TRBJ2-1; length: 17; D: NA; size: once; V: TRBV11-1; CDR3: CASSLGNRVGSFHEQFF; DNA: TGTGCCAGCAGCTTAGGGAACAGGGTTGGGTCTTTCCATGAGCAGTTCTTC
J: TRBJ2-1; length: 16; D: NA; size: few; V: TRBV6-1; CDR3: CASSPSGTPAYNEQFF; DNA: TGTGCCAGCAGCCCTTCCGGGACACCGGCCTACAATGAGCAGTTCTTC
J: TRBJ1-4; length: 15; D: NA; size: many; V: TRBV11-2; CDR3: CASSLSGSGGEKLFF; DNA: TGTGCCAGCAGCTTGTCAGGGTCGGGGGGTGAAAAACTGTTTTTT
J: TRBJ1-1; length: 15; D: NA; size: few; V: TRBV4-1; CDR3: CASSQVRGAASEAFF; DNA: TGCGCCAGCAGCCAAGTTAGAGGTGCCGCCTCTGAAGCTTTCTTT
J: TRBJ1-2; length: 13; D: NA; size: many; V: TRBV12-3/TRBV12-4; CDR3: CASSSDSLYGYTF; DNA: TGTGCCAGCAGTTCCGACAGCCTCTATGGCTACACCTTC
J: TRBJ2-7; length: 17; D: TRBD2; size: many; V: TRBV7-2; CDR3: CASSLGGTSGVPYEQYF; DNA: TGTGCCAGCAGCTTAGGTGGGACTAGCGGGGTCCCCTACGAGCAGTACTTC
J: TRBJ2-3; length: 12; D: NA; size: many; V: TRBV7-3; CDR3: CASSLVSDTQYF; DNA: TGTGCCAGCAGCTTAGTGTCCGATACGCAGTATTTT
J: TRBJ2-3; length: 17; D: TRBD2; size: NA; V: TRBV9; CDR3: CASSVTSGGASTDTQYF; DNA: TGTGCCAGCAGCGTGACTAGCGGGGGGGCTAGCACAGATACGCAGTATTTT
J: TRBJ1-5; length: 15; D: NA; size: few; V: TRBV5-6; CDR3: CASSLAREWNQPQHF; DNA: TGTGCCAGCAGCTTGGCCCGTGAATGGAATCAGCCCCAGCATTTT
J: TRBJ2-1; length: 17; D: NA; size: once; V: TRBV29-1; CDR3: CSVIHGGQHITYNEQFF; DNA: TGCAGCGTCATCCATGGCGGACAGCACATTACCTACAATGAGCAGTTCTTC
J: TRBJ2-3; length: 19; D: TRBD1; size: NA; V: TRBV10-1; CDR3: CASSVPGTAGVTDTDTQYF; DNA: TGCGCCAGCAGTGTTCCCGGGACAGCCGGTGTTACGGACACAGATACGCAGTATTTT
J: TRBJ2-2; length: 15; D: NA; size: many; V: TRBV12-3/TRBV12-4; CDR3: CASSLTTLNTGELFF; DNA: TGTGCCAGCAGTTTAACGACTTTGAACACCGGGGAGCTGTTTTTT
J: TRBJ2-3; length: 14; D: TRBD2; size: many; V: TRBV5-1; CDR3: CASREGSGVDTQYF; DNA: TGCGCCAGCAGAGAGGGAAGCGGGGTGGATACGCAGTATTTT
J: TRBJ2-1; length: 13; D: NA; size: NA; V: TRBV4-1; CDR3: CASSQDFYNEQFF; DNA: TGCGCCAGCAGTCAGGACTTCTACAATGAGCAGTTCTTC
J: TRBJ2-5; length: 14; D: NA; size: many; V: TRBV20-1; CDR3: CSARDLAGQWTQYF; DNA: TGCAGTGCTAGAGATCTGGCGGGACAGTGGACCCAGTACTTC
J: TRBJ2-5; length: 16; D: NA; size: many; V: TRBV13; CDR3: CASSSTDQHPQETQYF; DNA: TGTGCCAGCAGCTCGACCGACCAACATCCTCAAGAGACCCAGTACTTC
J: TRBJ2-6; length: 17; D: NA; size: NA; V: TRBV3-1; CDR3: CASSQGWTASGANVLTF; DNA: TGTGCCAGCAGCCAAGGGTGGACAGCCTCTGGGGCCAACGTCCTGACTTTC
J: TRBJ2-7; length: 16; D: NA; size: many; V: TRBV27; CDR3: CASSLGPGPALYEQYF; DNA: TGTGCCAGCAGTTTAGGCCCGGGCCCAGCACTCTACGAGCAGTACTTC
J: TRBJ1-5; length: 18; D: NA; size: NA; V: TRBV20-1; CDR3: CSARDRVSTGMRNQPQHF; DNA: TGCAGTGCTAGAGATCGGGTTAGCACGGGGATGAGGAATCAGCCCCAGCATTTT
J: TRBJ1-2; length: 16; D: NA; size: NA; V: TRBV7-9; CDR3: CASSLVGSGSFYGYTF; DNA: TGTGCCAGCAGCTTAGTCGGTTCGGGCAGTTTCTATGGCTACACCTTC
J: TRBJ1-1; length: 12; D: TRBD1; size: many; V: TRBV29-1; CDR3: CSVYTGGTEAFF; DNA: TGCAGCGTTTACACAGGGGGCACTGAAGCTTTCTTT
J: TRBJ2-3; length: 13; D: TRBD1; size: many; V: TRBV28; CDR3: CATWTGGRSTQYF; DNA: TGTGCCACCTGGACAGGGGGTCGAAGTACGCAGTATTTT
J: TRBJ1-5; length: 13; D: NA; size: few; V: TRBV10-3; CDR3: CATQVGPPQPQHF; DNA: TGCGCCACCCAGGTCGGACCACCTCAGCCCCAGCATTTT
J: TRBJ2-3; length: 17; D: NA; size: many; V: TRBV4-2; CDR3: CASSQDRGARGTDTQYF; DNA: TGTGCCAGCAGCCAAGATAGGGGTGCTAGGGGTACAGATACGCAGTATTTT
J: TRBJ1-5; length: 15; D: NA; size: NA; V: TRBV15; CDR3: CATSTPTASNQPQHF; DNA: TGTGCCACCAGCACACCGACAGCCAGCAATCAGCCCCAGCATTTT
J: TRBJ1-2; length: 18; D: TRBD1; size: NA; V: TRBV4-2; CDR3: CASSQFPGQESSNYGYTF; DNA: TGTGCCAGCAGCCAATTTCCCGGACAGGAGTCATCTAACTATGGCTACACCTTC
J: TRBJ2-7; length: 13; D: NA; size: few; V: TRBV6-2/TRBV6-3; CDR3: CASAEQGNYEQYF; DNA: TGTGCCAGCGCCGAGCAGGGGAATTACGAGCAGTACTTC
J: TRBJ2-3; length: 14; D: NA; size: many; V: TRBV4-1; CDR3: CASSQDGYTDTQYF; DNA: TGCGCCAGCAGCCAAGATGGCTACACAGATACGCAGTATTTT
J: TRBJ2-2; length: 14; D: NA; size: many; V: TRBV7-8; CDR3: CASSRLTGWRELFF; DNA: TGTGCCAGCAGCCGACTAACAGGCTGGAGGGAGCTGTTTTTT
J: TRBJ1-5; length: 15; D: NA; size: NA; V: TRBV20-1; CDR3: CSARDQEYSNQPQHF; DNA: TGCAGTGCTAGAGATCAGGAGTATAGCAATCAGCCCCAGCATTTT
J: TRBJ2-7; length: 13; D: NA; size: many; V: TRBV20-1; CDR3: CSAIHHSGYEQYF; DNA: TGCAGTGCCATCCATCATAGCGGTTACGAGCAGTACTTC
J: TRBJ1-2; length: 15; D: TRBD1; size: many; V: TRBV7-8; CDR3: CASSLSPLQGYGYTF; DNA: TGTGCCAGCAGCTTAAGTCCCCTACAGGGGTATGGCTACACCTTC
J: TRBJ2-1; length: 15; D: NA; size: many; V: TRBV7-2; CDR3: CASSLAGVSGNEQFF; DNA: TGTGCCAGCAGCTTAGCGGGGGTCTCTGGCAATGAGCAGTTCTTC
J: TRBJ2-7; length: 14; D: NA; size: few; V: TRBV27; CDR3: CASSSLTQGGEQYF; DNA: TGTGCCAGCAGCAGCCTAACACAGGGCGGAGAGCAGTACTTC
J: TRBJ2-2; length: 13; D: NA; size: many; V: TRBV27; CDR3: CASSLSGTGELFF; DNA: TGTGCCAGCAGTTTAAGTGGGACCGGGGAGCTGTTTTTT
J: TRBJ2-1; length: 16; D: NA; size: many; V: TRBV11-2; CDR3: CASSSDRPSSYNEQFF; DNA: TGTGCCAGCAGCTCTGACCGGCCGAGCTCCTACAATGAGCAGTTCTTC
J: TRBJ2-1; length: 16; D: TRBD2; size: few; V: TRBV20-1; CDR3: CSARTSGGGYDNEQFF; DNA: TGCAGTGCTAGAACTAGCGGGGGGGGGTATGACAATGAGCAGTTCTTC
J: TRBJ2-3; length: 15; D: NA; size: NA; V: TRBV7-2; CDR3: CASSLVGGRRDTQYF; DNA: TGTGCCAGCAGCTTAGTCGGGGGCCGTCGGGATACGCAGTATTTT